What follows are 26 T cell receptor beta chains derived from one specimen sequenced in a study of post-analysis software for immune sequencing data. Study-wide results and caveats: Roughly 5 TRBV segments occurring more often in patients than controls included TRBV5-6, TRBV5-1 and TRBV20-1.

The antigens these receptors bind are not known. Tagging with unique molecular identifiers was a feature of the TCR beta cDNA libraries. TCRdb independently ran MiXCR on the PCR reads; one entry per CDR3 protein. The table includes roughly 800,000 distinct CDR3 sequences, 40% to 55% detected once. Sequenced: blood. The receptors were sampled from a girl aged 10-17 years with multiple sclerosis.

CDR3 in amino acids: CSARDFSEQFF. The CDR3 nucleotides read TGCAGTGCTAGAGATTTCAGTGAGCAGTTCTTC. J is TRBJ2-1 and V is TRBV20-1; no firm D call. The ends were cut back, 0 bases at V and 9 bases at J, with 6 bases in the middle. The CDR3 loop spans 11 amino acids. The V gene's germline CDR1 is DFQATT and CDR2 SNEGSKA (reference sequence).

This clonotype was recorded a few times. This chain connects TRBV24-1 to TRBJ2-3; 11 positions match TRBD1. The CDR3 is made up of 15 amino acids. The germline V gene has CDR1 KGHDR and CDR2 SFDVKD. Trimming took 5 bases from V and 4 from J; bases not matched to a gene: 4. The CDR3 loop reads CATSGTGGAPDTQYF. The CDR3 DNA follows: TGTGCCACCAGTGGGACAGGGGGCGCCCCAGATACGCAGTATTTT.

The chain has TRBV7-8 and TRBJ2-7; a possible D gene is TRBD1 (6 bases). The germline V and J ends were trimmed by 10 bases and 1 base, with 20 bases remaining between them. The germline V gene encodes CDR1 SGHVS and CDR2 FQNEAQ. This CDR3 has 15 amino acids. The CDR3 nucleotides are TGTGCCACCGGCCTCGGACGGCAGGGGTCCTACGAGCAGTACTTC. Encoded protein: CATGLGRQGSYEQYF.

This chain joins TRBV20-1 and TRBJ2-7; 12 bases are a match to TRBD2. Germline trimming cut 6 bases from V and 4 bases from J; bases unmatched to any gene: 7. Germline CDR1 is DFQATT and CDR2 is SNEGSKA (reference sequence). The CDR3 spans 14 residues. DNA for the CDR3: TGCAGTGCCCCTAGGCTAGCGGGAGGGTACGAGCAGTACTTC. It codes for CSAPRLAGGYEQYF.

The chain couples TRBV7-3 to TRBJ2-1; 9 bases are shared with TRBD1. The germline V gene encodes CDR1 SGHTA and CDR2 FQGTGA. V lost 4 bases to trimming and J lost 4 bases; unmatched junction nucleotides: 8. The CDR3 has 16 amino acids. The CDR3, as DNA: TGTGCCAGCAGCTCATTCGGGACAGGGACTTACAATGAGCAGTTCTTC. It codes for CASSSFGTGTYNEQFF.

The rearrangement uses TRBV5-6 and TRBJ2-6; D is uncertain. In germline, CDR1 is SGHDT, CDR2 YYEEEE. Trimming removed 2 bases from V and 0 bases from J, with 6 bases in between. The CDR3 contains 15 residues. The CDR3 sequence is CASSLSISGANVLTF. In nucleotides, the CDR3 is TGTGCCAGCAGCTTATCAATCTCTGGGGCCAACGTCCTGACTTTC.

This clonotype has more than one count but fewer than ten. The rearrangement links TRBV29-1 to TRBJ1-2; 9 nucleotides align to TRBD1. The germline V gene encodes CDR1 SQVTM and CDR2 ANQGSEA. Germline trimming cut 7 bases from V and 6 bases from J; bases unmatched to any gene: 6. The CDR3 covers 12 residues. The CDR3 DNA is TGCAGCGCCACAACAGGGGGCAATGGCTACACCTTC. Its protein is CSATTGGNGYTF.

This clonotype was seen repeatedly, ten times or more. The chain recombines TRBV12-3 or TRBV12-4 with TRBJ2-5; D not resolved. The CDR3 has 13 residues. Trimming took 4 bases from V and 3 from J, leaving 9 bases between them. The CDR3 DNA follows: TGTGCCAGCAGTTCCGGTCCCGAAGAGACCCAGTACTTC. Its translation is CASSSGPEETQYF.

This clonotype was picked up a small number of times. V gene TRBV27 combines with J gene TRBJ2-5; D uncertain. The closer fit of TRBJ2-7 to the DNA end suggests the J call may be wrong. The germline gives CDR1 MNHEY, CDR2 SMNVEV (reference sequence). This CDR3 region has 14 residues. The CDR3 sequence: CASSLMSPPTEQYF. In DNA, the CDR3 is TGTGCCAGCAGTTTAATGTCTCCCCCTACCGAGCAGTACTTC.

The chain is built from TRBV12-3 or TRBV12-4 and TRBJ2-7; D could derive from TRBD1 or TRBD2 (5 bases each). Trimming removed 5 bases at V and 6 bases at J, with 14 bases between. This CDR3 is 13 amino acids long. The CDR3 sequence: CASSVGTVGEQYF. In nucleotides, the CDR3 is TGTGCCAGCAGTGTGGGGACCGTCGGCGAGCAGTACTTC.

The genes are TRBV5-3 and TRBJ2-5, with D perhaps matching TRBD1 or TRBD2 (5 bases each). TRBV5-3 is an open reading frame, and its role is uncertain. This CDR3 comprises 17 residues. V was clipped by 0 bases and J by 5 bases, with 20 bases between them. The CDR3 nucleotides read TGTGCCAGAAGCTTGGACTCTCACCTATCCTGGGGGGAGACCCAGTACTTC. Translated, it gives CARSLDSHLSWGETQYF.

V and J are TRBV7-2 and TRBJ1-5; D perhaps matches TRBD1 (6 bases). Per the germline V gene, CDR1 is SGHTA and CDR2 is FQGNSA. CDR3 length: 14 residues. V gave up 2 bases and J gave up 6 bases, with 11 bases separating them. CDR3 nucleotides: TGTGCCAGCAGCTTACAAAGGGGGGGTCAGCCCCAGCATTTT. It specifies CASSLQRGGQPQHF.

The V call is TRBV12-3 or TRBV12-4, the J call TRBJ2-7; D is ambiguous. This CDR3 has 12 residues. V dropped 3 bases and J dropped 4 bases, with 7 bases sitting between them. DNA of the CDR3: TGTGCCAGCAGTTTTGTAGTGTACGAGCAGTACTTC. This codes for CASSFVVYEQYF.

V gene TRBV20-1 combines with J gene TRBJ1-2; no clear D. V lost 0 bases to trimming and J lost 6 bases, with 11 bases between them. CDR1 and CDR2 from the germline V gene are DFQATT and SNEGSKA (reference sequence). The CDR3 totals 13 residues. As DNA, the CDR3 is TGCAGTGCTAGAGATCCGTCAACTGATGGCTACACCTTC. Protein sequence: CSARDPSTDGYTF.

The chain couples TRBV7-9 to TRBJ1-2; D is undetermined. CDR1 and CDR2 from the germline V gene are SEHNR and FQNEAQ (reference sequence). This CDR3 has 15 residues. V was pared by 2 bases and J by 3 bases, with 13 bases between. The chain's CDR3 is CASSLFPEWDYGYTF. CDR3 sequence (DNA): TGTGCCAGCAGCTTATTCCCAGAATGGGACTATGGCTACACCTTC.

The genes are TRBV27 and TRBJ2-6; 10 bases are shared with TRBD2. Germline CDR1 is MNHEY and CDR2 is SMNVEV (reference sequence). V lost 5 bases to trimming and J lost 3 bases; unmatched junction nucleotides: 7. There are 17 residues in the CDR3. The CDR3 sequence: CASSPLAGEFGANVLTF. The CDR3 DNA is TGTGCCAGCAGTCCGCTAGCGGGAGAGTTTGGGGCCAACGTCCTGACTTTC.

The CDR3 DNA is TGCAGTGCTGGTGACCTGGGCAATCAGCCCCAGCATTTT. Protein sequence: CSAGDLGNQPQHF. This chain connects TRBV20-1 to TRBJ1-5; no reliable D call. V was pared by 5 bases and J by 2 bases, with 10 bases between. The CDR3 runs to 13 residues. Germline CDR1 and CDR2: DFQATT and SNEGSKA (reference sequence).

The rearrangement uses TRBV10-3 and TRBJ1-1; weak D call: TRBD1 (5 bases). CDR1 is ENHRY and CDR2 is SYGVKD in the germline V gene. This CDR3 is 13 amino acids long. V lost 6 bases, J lost 3 bases, and 11 bases lay in between. The CDR3 spells CAIREGSDTEAFF. Here the CDR3 DNA reads TGTGCCATCAGGGAGGGGAGTGACACTGAAGCTTTCTTT.

This sequence joins TRBV4-3 and TRBJ2-4; D tentatively reads TRBD1 or TRBD2 (5 bases each). The CDR3 totals 14 residues. In germline, CDR1 is LGHNA, CDR2 YSLEER. V was shortened by 1 base and J by 13 bases, with 17 bases between the two germline ends. CDR3 bases: TGCGCCAGCAGCCAAGGGCACATTCTGGGGGAGCAGTACTTC. This gives the protein CASSQGHILGEQYF.

V is TRBV27 and J is TRBJ2-1; D is perhaps TRBD2 (6 bases). The CDR3 contains 14 residues. Per germline, CDR1 MNHEY and CDR2 SMNVEV (reference sequence). V was clipped by 5 bases and J by 7 bases, with 15 bases between them. The CDR3 region has the DNA TGTGCCAGCAGTGTGGGACTTCGGGGAAATGAGCAGTTCTTC. Translated, it gives CASSVGLRGNEQFF.

The chain couples TRBV6-6 to TRBJ2-1, with D unresolved. Trimming pared 6 bases from V and 0 bases from J, leaving 15 bases between. Germline V gene sequence: CDR1 MNHNY, CDR2 SVGAGI (reference sequence). The length of the CDR3 is 16 residues. The CDR3 protein is CASSRLPDNSYNEQFF. CDR3 coding DNA: TGTGCCAGCAGCCGCCTACCAGACAACTCCTACAATGAGCAGTTCTTC.

This clonotype was counted only a few times. The junction and the germline gene differ at one end; a read error may be behind it. J is TRBJ2-6 and V is TRBV6-6, with 8 bases lining up with TRBD1. Looked up from germline, CDR1 is MNHNY and CDR2 is SVGAGI (reference sequence). The CDR3 contains 17 residues. The CDR3 DNA is TGTGCCAGCCGAAATCAGGGGGCTTCGGCTGGGGCCGACGTCCTGACTTTC. It is translated as CASRNQGASAGADVLTF.

This chain links TRBV12-3 or TRBV12-4 with TRBJ1-2, with 7 nucleotides matching TRBD1. There are 15 residues in the CDR3. Trimming cost V 3 bases and J 4 bases; bases outside gene matches: 8. In DNA, the CDR3 is TGTGCCAGCAGTTTCATGTTAGGGGGCTCCTATGGCTACACCTTC. Translating gives CASSFMLGGSYGYTF.

The chain carries TRBV12-3 or TRBV12-4 and TRBJ2-4, with D possibly TRBD2 on 5 matching bases. The end of the DNA aligns better with TRBJ2-5, so the J call may be wrong. The CDR3 is 16 residues long. CDR3 in DNA: TGTGCCAGCAGTTTGAATGGTCTAGAGGGCCAAGAGACCCAGTACTTC. Protein product: CASSLNGLEGQETQYF.

In the case of this clonotype: A junction end diverges from the germline sequence, so it may reflect a read error. The rearrangement uses TRBV4-2 and TRBJ1-1; D is unresolved. CDR3 length: 14 amino acids. CDR1 and CDR2 (germline): LGHNA, YNFKEQ. The CDR3 loop reads CASSQVRENTEAFF. The CDR3 nucleotides read TGTGCCAGCAGCCAAGTAAGGGAGAACACTGAGGCTTTCTTT.

V usage is TRBV6-1 and J usage is TRBJ2-1; D is possibly TRBD2 (6 bases). The germline V gene has CDR1 MNHNS and CDR2 SASEGT. The CDR3 spans 20 residues. The germline V and J ends were trimmed by 4 bases and 0 bases, with 25 bases remaining between them. CDR3 in DNA: TGTGCCAGCAGTGCACCCCCAGCGGGTGAGCGGATGAGCTCCTACAATGAGCAGTTCTTC. Translated, it gives CASSAPPAGERMSSYNEQFF.